This T cell receptor (beta chain) was sequenced in a study of memory CD4+ T cells and cytomegalovirus serostatus. Study in general: Healthy Belgian adult donors included nine or ten CMV-positive and 24 CMV-negative people. Study-wide results and caveats: Each of fewer than 80 CMV-associated TCRbeta sequences occurred in one to five individuals.

Data came from immunoSEQ multiplex PCR; TCRdb stores just in-frame clones and leaves some out. The repertoire consists of 64,000 or so clones, with about 74% occurring once and the leading ten covering about 0.9%. The sort gate was single viable CD3+CD4+CD8-CD45RO+ cells for memory CD4+ T cells. Germline V gives CDR1 LGHNA, CDR2 YNFKEQ. The CDR3 runs 15 residues. V was pared by 1 base and J by 6 bases, with 2 bases of the junction left unmatched. Note on this clone: Its matching antigen is unknown.

This clonotype was obtained from an adult in good health and CMV-seronegative. The V and J genes are TRBV4-2 and TRBJ2-3, with 12 bases identical to TRBD1. Input material: memory CD4+ T cells from blood. CDR3 loop: CASSQGDRGPDTQYF. In nucleotides, the CDR3 is TGTGCCAGCAGCCAAGGGGACAGGGGGCCTGATACGCAGTATTTT.